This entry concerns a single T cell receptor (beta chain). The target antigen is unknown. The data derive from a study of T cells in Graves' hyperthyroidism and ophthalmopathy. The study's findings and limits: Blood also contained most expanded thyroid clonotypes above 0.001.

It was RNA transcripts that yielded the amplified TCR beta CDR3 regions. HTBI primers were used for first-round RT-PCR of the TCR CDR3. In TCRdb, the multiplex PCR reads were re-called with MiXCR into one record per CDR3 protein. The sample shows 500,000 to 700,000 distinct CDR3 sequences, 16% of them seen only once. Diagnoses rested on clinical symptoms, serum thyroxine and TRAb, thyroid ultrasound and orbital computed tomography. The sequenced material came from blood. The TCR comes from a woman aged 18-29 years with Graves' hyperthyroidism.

CDR3 amino acids: CASSLGFQGGGNEQFF. CDR3 DNA: TGTGCCAGCAGCTTAGGCTTCCAGGGGGGGGGGAATGAGCAGTTCTTC. The chain recombines TRBV11-3 with TRBJ2-1; tentatively, D is TRBD1 or TRBD2 (7 bases each). Trimming cost V 1 base and J 7 bases, with 17 bases left between them. Per the germline V gene, CDR1 is SGHNT and CDR2 is YENEEA. This CDR3 is 16 amino acids long.